This is a list of T cell receptor beta chains from one sample in a study of technical replicates of blood from several donors. Sequencing used immunoSEQ multiplex PCR; TCRdb keeps in-frame clones, though not all of them. The sample lists 74,000 or so clones, approximately 93% occurring once. The material sequenced was T cells isolated from PBMCs. Receptors originate from a human donor in good health. CDR3s include the opening cysteine and the closing phenylalanine or tryptophan. A D gene is named only where the DNA matches it firmly. A row's size may be missing; if present it is once, few, many or a size class.

size: few; J: TRBJ1-1; V: TRBV29-1; D: .; CDR3: CSVGFRLGLNTEAFF; DNA: TGCAGCGTTGGGTTCAGGTTGGGTCTGAACACTGAAGCTTTCTTT
size: .; J: TRBJ2-1; V: TRBV7-2; D: TRBD2; CDR3: CASSPGLAVNEQFF; DNA: TGTGCCAGCAGCCCGGGACTAGCGGTCAATGAGCAGTTCTTC
size: .; J: TRBJ1-1; V: TRBV13; D: .; CDR3: CASSLGRRESF; DNA: TGTGCCAGCAGCTTAGGCCGGAGGGAATCGTTT
size: .; J: TRBJ2-1; V: TRBV6-1; D: .; CDR3: CASSDRSYNEQFF; DNA: TGTGCCAGCAGTGACCGGTCCTACAATGAGCAGTTCTTC
size: .; J: TRBJ1-5; V: TRBV4-1; D: .; CDR3: CASSQDPYQGNQPQHF; DNA: TGCGCCAGCAGCCAAGATCCGTACCAGGGTAATCAGCCCCAGCATTTT
size: .; J: TRBJ2-5; V: TRBV11-2; D: TRBD1; CDR3: CASSTGTGVEETQYF; DNA: TGTGCCAGCAGCACCGGGACAGGGGTTGAAGAGACCCAGTACTTC
size: .; J: TRBJ1-5; V: TRBV7-9; D: .; CDR3: CASSSLTTAGQPQHF; DNA: TGTGCCAGCAGCTCCTTGACGACTGCGGGTCAGCCCCAGCATTTT
size: .; J: TRBJ1-5; V: TRBV27; D: .; CDR3: CASSFAAREAFNQPQHF; DNA: TGTGCCAGCAGTTTCGCGGCACGGGAGGCGTTCAATCAGCCCCAGCATTTT
size: few; J: TRBJ2-1; V: TRBV7-2; D: .; CDR3: CASSRPGTNNEQFF; DNA: TGTGCCAGCAGCCGACCGGGTACAAACAATGAGCAGTTCTTC
size: .; J: TRBJ2-7; V: TRBV6-6; D: .; CDR3: CASNPGKGVPYEQYF; DNA: TGTGCCAGCAATCCAGGCAAAGGGGTCCCTTACGAGCAGTACTTC
size: once; J: TRBJ2-7; V: TRBV28; D: .; CDR3: CASSHPDKSYEQYF; DNA: TGTGCCAGCAGTCACCCCGACAAATCCTACGAGCAGTACTTC
size: .; J: TRBJ2-7; V: TRBV7-2; D: TRBD2; CDR3: CASSSIAGAPYEQYF; DNA: TGTGCCAGCAGCTCCATAGCGGGAGCCCCCTACGAGCAGTACTTC
size: .; J: TRBJ1-2; V: TRBV27; D: .; CDR3: CASSITGTTNYGYTF; DNA: TGTGCCAGCAGTATAACAGGCACTACTAACTATGGCTACACCTTC
size: once; J: TRBJ2-3; V: TRBV4-2; D: TRBD2; CDR3: CASSQDPAGGPDTQYF; DNA: TGTGCCAGCAGCCAAGACCCAGCGGGAGGGCCCGATACGCAGTATTTT
size: .; J: TRBJ2-1; V: TRBV28; D: TRBD2; CDR3: CASSSLFSGRGYHNEQFF; DNA: TGTGCCAGCAGTTCACTATTTAGCGGGAGGGGTTACCACAATGAGCAGTTCTTC
size: .; J: TRBJ2-3; V: TRBV5-4; D: .; CDR3: CASSLPTEVPSTDTQYF; DNA: TGTGCCAGCAGCTTGCCCACTGAGGTCCCTAGCACAGATACGCAGTATTTT
size: .; J: TRBJ2-7; V: TRBV5-8; D: TRBD2; CDR3: CASSYGLAEYEQYF; DNA: TGTGCCAGCAGCTATGGACTAGCGGAGTACGAGCAGTACTTC
size: .; J: TRBJ2-5; V: TRBV28; D: .; CDR3: CASSSTRSLLAAQETQYF; DNA: TGTGCCAGCAGTTCGACCCGTTCATTACTAGCCGCCCAAGAGACCCAGTACTTC
size: .; J: TRBJ2-7; V: TRBV30; D: .; CDR3: CAWSELVVGGQQYF; DNA: TGTGCCTGGAGTGAACTAGTCGTGGGGGGTCAGCAGTACTTC
size: .; J: TRBJ1-3; V: TRBV12-5; D: .; CDR3: CASGSGGPFSGNTIYF; DNA: TGTGCTAGTGGTTCAGGAGGACCGTTCTCTGGAAACACCATATATTTT
size: .; J: TRBJ2-3; V: TRBV6-6; D: .; CDR3: CASEISGIRSTDTQYF; DNA: TGTGCCAGCGAAATTAGCGGAATAAGGAGCACAGATACGCAGTATTTT
size: .; J: TRBJ2-5; V: TRBV5-4; D: .; CDR3: CASSSQGSQETQYF; DNA: TGTGCCAGCAGCTCTCAGGGAAGCCAAGAGACCCAGTACTTC
size: .; J: TRBJ2-1; V: TRBV7-6; D: TRBD2; CDR3: CASSAVALAAYNEQFF; DNA: TGTGCCAGCAGCGCCGTGGCTCTAGCGGCCTACAATGAGCAGTTCTTC
size: .; J: TRBJ1-2; V: TRBV29-1; D: .; CDR3: CSVAYVGSGYTF; DNA: TGCAGCGTTGCTTATGTCGGGAGTGGCTACACCTTC
size: .; J: TRBJ2-1; V: TRBV29-1; D: TRBD2; CDR3: CSGRTSAHEQFF; DNA: TGCAGCGGTCGGACTAGCGCCCATGAGCAGTTCTTC
size: .; J: TRBJ1-1; V: TRBV28; D: TRBD1; CDR3: CASSSLGTGALNTEAFF; DNA: TGTGCCAGCAGTTCCCTTGGGACAGGGGCCCTGAACACTGAAGCTTTCTTT
size: .; J: TRBJ2-1; V: TRBV7-6; D: TRBD1; CDR3: CASSFGTGVYNEQFF; DNA: TGTGCCAGCAGCTTCGGGACAGGGGTCTACAATGAGCAGTTCTTC
size: .; J: TRBJ1-2; V: TRBV28; D: TRBD1; CDR3: CASSRDSNYGYTF; DNA: TGTGCCAGCAGCCGGGACAGTAACTATGGCTACACCTTC
size: .; J: TRBJ1-1; V: TRBV7-9; D: TRBD1; CDR3: CASSPRTGAGNTEAFF; DNA: TGTGCCAGCAGCCCCAGGACAGGGGCGGGAAACACTGAAGCTTTCTTT
size: .; J: TRBJ2-3; V: TRBV4-3; D: TRBD1; CDR3: CASSQDLWTGRHSSTDTQYF; DNA: TGCGCCAGCAGCCAAGATCTGTGGACAGGAAGACATTCTAGCACAGATACGCAGTATTTT
size: .; J: TRBJ2-7; V: TRBV5-8; D: .; CDR3: CASSLFPGSYEQYF; DNA: TGTGCCAGCAGCTTGTTTCCCGGTTCCTACGAGCAGTACTTC
size: .; J: TRBJ2-2; V: TRBV11-2; D: .; CDR3: CASSFLSRTGELFF; DNA: TGTGCCAGCAGCTTCCTCTCCAGGACCGGGGAGCTGTTTTTT
size: .; J: TRBJ1-1; V: TRBV6-4; D: .; CDR3: CASSEGGTDTEAFF; DNA: TGTGCCAGCAGTGAGGGGGGTACGGACACTGAAGCTTTCTTT
size: .; J: TRBJ1-1; V: TRBV7-9; D: .; CDR3: CASSLATSGVTEAFF; DNA: TGTGCCAGCAGCTTGGCGACATCAGGGGTAACTGAAGCTTTCTTT
size: .; J: TRBJ1-2; V: TRBV28; D: TRBD1; CDR3: CASEGQVGANYGYTF; DNA: TGTGCCAGCGAAGGACAGGTGGGGGCTAACTATGGCTACACCTTC
size: .; J: TRBJ2-3; V: TRBV27; D: .; CDR3: CASSVIEQGGDTQYF; DNA: TGTGCCAGCAGTGTCATCGAACAGGGGGGGGATACGCAGTATTTT
size: once; J: TRBJ2-7; V: TRBV28; D: .; CDR3: CASSPPAREVYYEQYF; DNA: TGTGCCAGCAGTCCCCCGGCCAGGGAAGTTTACTACGAGCAGTACTTC
size: .; J: TRBJ1-5; V: TRBV30; D: .; CDR3: CAWSSGSNQPQHF; DNA: TGTGCCTGGAGTTCAGGGAGCAATCAGCCCCAGCATTTT
size: once; J: TRBJ1-1; V: TRBV30; D: .; CDR3: CAWSAGNTEAFF; DNA: TGTGCCTGGAGTGCGGGGAACACTGAAGCTTTCTTT
size: .; J: TRBJ1-2; V: TRBV18; D: TRBD1; CDR3: CASSVPVGQGNLDNYGYTF; DNA: TGTGCCAGCTCAGTTCCAGTAGGACAGGGGAACTTGGATAACTATGGCTACACCTTC
size: .; J: TRBJ2-7; V: TRBV2; D: .; CDR3: CASTGLRTMAYEQYF; DNA: TGTGCCAGCACGGGACTCAGGACTATGGCCTACGAGCAGTACTTC
size: .; J: TRBJ2-7; V: TRBV11-3; D: TRBD1; CDR3: CASTPGRQGPYEQYF; DNA: TGTGCCAGCACTCCTGGCAGACAGGGTCCGTACGAGCAGTACTTC
size: .; J: TRBJ2-3; V: TRBV7-3; D: .; CDR3: CASSLKNQATDTQYF; DNA: TGTGCCAGCAGCTTAAAGAACCAGGCCACAGATACGCAGTATTTT
size: .; J: TRBJ2-7; V: TRBV5-6; D: .; CDR3: CASSPGTLNLYEQYF; DNA: TGTGCCAGCAGCCCCGGGACTCTGAATCTCTACGAGCAGTACTTC
size: .; J: TRBJ1-5; V: TRBV9; D: TRBD1; CDR3: CASSAGTGNQPQHF; DNA: TGTGCCAGCAGCGCCGGGACAGGGAATCAGCCCCAGCATTTT
size: .; J: TRBJ2-1; V: TRBV19; D: .; CDR3: CASKMGAGIEDEQFF; DNA: TGTGCCAGTAAGATGGGGGCAGGGATAGAGGATGAGCAGTTCTTC
size: .; J: TRBJ2-1; V: TRBV6-5; D: TRBD1; CDR3: CASSQGQGQFF; DNA: TGTGCCAGCAGTCAGGGACAGGGGCAGTTCTTC
size: .; J: TRBJ1-2; V: TRBV6-1; D: TRBD1; CDR3: CASSEVGTGPGYTF; DNA: TGTGCCAGCAGTGAAGTTGGGACAGGGCCAGGCTACACCTTC
size: .; J: TRBJ2-1; V: TRBV4-2; D: TRBD2; CDR3: CASSQVSGNRPEQFF; DNA: TGTGCCAGCAGCCAAGTTAGCGGGAATCGTCCTGAGCAGTTCTTC